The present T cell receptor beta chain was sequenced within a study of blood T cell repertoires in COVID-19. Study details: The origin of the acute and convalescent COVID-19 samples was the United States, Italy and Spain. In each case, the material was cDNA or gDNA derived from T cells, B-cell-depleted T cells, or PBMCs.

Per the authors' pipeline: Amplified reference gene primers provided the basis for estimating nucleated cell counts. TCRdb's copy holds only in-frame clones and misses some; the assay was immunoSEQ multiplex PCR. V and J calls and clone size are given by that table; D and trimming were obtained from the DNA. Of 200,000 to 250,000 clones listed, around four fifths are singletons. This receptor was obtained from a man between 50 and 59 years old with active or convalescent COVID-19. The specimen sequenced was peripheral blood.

DNA for the CDR3: TGCGCCAGCGGAGAGAGAACGGACGGAGGTTCACCCCTCCACTTT. This gives the protein CASGERTDGGSPLHF. The J gene is TRBJ1-6, the V gene TRBV5-1; D not certain. The CDR3 is made up of 15 amino acids. V was clipped by 7 bases and J by 9 bases, with 20 bases between them. Germline V gene sequence: CDR1 SGHRS, CDR2 YFSETQ.